Here is one TCR beta chain with its context. The antigen is not known. The germline V and J ends were trimmed by 5 bases and 0 bases, with 13 bases remaining between them. This CDR3 has 16 residues. Germline assignment: CDR1 KGHSH and CDR2 LQKENI. This sample stems from a study of beta chain features in type 1 diabetes. Reverse transcribing all isolated RNA meant expressed TCRB transcripts were sequenced. Here immunoSEQ multiplex PCR was the method, and the copy in TCRdb shows in-frame clones only, minus some. Found here are roughly 450,000 clones, around 10% of them singletons; the top ten hold 0.035% to 0.05%. One heparinised draw, averaging around 120 mL, was taken per donor. The study, taken as a whole, reports: Patients' naive, central memory and Treg TCRB repertoires seemed closer to one another than those of healthy donors.

What was sequenced was naive CD4+ T cells from blood. The sequence derives from a woman aged 18-30 years in good health. V usage is TRBV18 and J usage is TRBJ2-2; TRBD1 is a possible D gene (5 bases). The CDR3 DNA is TGTGCCAGCTCAGACAGCCTAAGAGCGAACACCGGGGAGCTGTTTTTT. Translating it yields CASSDSLRANTGELFF.